This T cell receptor beta chain is from a study of blood T cell repertoires in COVID-19. Background on the study: Italy, Spain and the United States were the sources of the convalescent and acute COVID-19 samples. T cells, B-cell-depleted T cells, or PBMCs supplied cDNA or gDNA.

The authors' processing: Estimation of nucleated cell counts was performed using reference gene primer amplification. TCRdb keeps only in-frame clones here, not all; method: immunoSEQ multiplex PCR. From that table come the V and J calls and clone size; the DNA was used to work out D and trimming. The data contain more than 120,000 clones, roughly 89% of them singletons. The ends were cut back, 8 bases at V and 0 bases at J, with 10 bases in the middle. The CDR3 covers 13 residues. Looked up from germline, CDR1 is GTSNPN and CDR2 is SVGIG (reference sequence). The chain joins TRBV30 to TRBJ1-4; the D gene is possibly TRBD1 (5 bases). This clonotype was sampled from a human donor in a cohort sampled during active COVID-19. The source material was peripheral blood. CDR3: CARTGSTNEKLFF. CDR3 sequence (DNA): TGTGCCAGAACAGGTTCAACTAATGAAAAACTGTTTTTT. The full variable domain, its missing parts supplied by reference TRBV30 and TRBJ1-4, is SQTIHQWPATLVQPVGSPLSLECTVEGTSNPNLYWYRQAAGRGLQLLFYSVGIGQISSEVPQNLSASRPQDRQFILSSKKLLLSDSGFYLCARTGSTNEKLFFGSGTQLSVL.